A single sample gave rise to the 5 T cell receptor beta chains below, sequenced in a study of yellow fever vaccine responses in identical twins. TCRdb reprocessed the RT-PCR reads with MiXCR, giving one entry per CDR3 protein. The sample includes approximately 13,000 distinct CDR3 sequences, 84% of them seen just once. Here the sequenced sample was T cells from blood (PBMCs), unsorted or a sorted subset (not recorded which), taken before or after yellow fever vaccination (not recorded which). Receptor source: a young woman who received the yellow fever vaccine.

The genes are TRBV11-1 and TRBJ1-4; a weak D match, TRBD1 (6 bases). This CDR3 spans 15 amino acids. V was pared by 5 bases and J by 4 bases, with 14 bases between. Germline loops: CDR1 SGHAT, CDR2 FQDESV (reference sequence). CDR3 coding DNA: TGTGCCAGCAGCCCCCCCAGGGGTTATAATGAAAAACTGTTTTTT. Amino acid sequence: CASSPPRGYNEKLFF.

CDR3 sequence reads: CASSWIRTSGGYNEQFF. In DNA, the CDR3 is TGCGCCAGCAGCTGGATTAGGACTAGCGGGGGATACAATGAGCAGTTCTTC. The chain links TRBV5-1 to TRBJ2-1; TRBD2 matches 13 bases. This CDR3 region has 17 residues. Germline values: CDR1 SGHRS, CDR2 YFSETQ. V gave up 3 bases and J gave up 4 bases; unmatched junction bases: 7.

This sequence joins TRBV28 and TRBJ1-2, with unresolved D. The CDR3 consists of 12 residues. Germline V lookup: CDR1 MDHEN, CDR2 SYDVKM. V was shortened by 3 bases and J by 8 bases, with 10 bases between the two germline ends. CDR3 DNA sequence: TGTGCCAGCAGTTTGATGTTAGGCGGCTACACCTTC. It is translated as CASSLMLGGYTF.

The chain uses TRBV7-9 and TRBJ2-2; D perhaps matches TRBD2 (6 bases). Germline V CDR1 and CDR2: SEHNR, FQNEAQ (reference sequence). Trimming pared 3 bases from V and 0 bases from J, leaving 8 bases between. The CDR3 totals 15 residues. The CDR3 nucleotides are TGTGCCAGCAGCTTGGGGGGAGCGAACACCGGGGAGCTGTTTTTT. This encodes CASSLGGANTGELFF. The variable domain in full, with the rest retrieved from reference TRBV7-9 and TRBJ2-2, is DTGVSQNPRHKITKRGQNVTFRCDPISEHNRLYWYRQTLGQGPEFLTYFQNEAQLEKSRLLSDRFSAERPKGSFSTLEIQRTEQGDSAMYLCASSLGGANTGELFFGEGSRLTVL.

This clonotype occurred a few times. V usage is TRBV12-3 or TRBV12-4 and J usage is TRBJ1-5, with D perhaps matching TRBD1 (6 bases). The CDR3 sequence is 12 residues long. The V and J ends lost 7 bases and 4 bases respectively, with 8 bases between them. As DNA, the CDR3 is TGTGCCAGCACCACAGGGAATCAGCCCCAGCATTTT. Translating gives CASTTGNQPQHF.